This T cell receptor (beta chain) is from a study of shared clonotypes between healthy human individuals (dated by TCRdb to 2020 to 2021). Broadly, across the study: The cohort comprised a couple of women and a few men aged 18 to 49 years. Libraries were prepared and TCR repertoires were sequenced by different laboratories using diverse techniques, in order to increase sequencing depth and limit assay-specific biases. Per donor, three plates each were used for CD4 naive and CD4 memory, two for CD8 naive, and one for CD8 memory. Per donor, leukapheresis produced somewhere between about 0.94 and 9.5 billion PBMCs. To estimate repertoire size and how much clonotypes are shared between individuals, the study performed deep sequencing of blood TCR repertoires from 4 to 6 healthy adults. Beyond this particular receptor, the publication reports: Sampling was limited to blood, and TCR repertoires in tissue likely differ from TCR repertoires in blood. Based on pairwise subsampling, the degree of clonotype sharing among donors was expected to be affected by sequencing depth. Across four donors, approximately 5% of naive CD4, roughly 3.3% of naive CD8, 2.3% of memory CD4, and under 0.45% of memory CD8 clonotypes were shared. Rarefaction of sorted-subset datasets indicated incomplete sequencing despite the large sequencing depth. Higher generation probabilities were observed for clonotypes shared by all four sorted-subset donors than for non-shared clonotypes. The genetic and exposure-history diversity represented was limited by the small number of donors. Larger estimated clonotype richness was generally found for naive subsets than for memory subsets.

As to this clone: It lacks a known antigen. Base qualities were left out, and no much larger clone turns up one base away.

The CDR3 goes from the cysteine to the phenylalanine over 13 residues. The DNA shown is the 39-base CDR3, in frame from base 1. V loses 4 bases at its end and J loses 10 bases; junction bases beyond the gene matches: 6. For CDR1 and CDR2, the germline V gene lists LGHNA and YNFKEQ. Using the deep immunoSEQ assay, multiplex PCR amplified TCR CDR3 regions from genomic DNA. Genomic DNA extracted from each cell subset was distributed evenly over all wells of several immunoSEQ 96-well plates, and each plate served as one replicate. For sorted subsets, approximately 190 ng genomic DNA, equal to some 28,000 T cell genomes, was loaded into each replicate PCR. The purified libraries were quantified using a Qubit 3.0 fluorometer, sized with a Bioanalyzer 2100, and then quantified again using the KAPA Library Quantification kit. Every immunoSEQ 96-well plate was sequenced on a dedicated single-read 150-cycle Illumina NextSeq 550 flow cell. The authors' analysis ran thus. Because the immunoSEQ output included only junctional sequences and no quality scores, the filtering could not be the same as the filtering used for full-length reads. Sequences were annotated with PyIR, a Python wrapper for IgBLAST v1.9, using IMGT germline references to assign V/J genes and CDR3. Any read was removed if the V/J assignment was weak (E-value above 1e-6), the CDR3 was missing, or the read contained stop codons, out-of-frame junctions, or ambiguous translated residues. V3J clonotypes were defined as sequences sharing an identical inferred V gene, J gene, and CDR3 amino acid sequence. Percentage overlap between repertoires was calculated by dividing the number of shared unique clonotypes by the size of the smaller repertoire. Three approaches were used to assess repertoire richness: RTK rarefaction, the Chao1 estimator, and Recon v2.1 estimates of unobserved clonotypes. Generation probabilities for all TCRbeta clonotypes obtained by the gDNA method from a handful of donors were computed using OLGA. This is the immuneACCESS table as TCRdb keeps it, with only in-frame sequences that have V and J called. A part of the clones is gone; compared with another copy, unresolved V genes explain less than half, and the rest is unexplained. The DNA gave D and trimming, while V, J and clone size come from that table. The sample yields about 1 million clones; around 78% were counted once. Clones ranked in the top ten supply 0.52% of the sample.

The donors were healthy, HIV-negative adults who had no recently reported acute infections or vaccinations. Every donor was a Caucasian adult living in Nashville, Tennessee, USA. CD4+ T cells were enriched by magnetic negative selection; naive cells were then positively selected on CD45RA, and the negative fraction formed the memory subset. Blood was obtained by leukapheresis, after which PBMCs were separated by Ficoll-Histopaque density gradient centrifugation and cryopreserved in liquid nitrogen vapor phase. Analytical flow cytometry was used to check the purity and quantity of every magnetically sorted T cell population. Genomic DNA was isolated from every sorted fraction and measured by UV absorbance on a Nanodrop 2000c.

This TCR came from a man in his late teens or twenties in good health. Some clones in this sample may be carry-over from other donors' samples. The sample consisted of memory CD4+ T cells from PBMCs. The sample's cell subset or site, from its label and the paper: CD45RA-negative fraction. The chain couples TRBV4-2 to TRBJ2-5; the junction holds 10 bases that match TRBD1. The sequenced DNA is TGTGCCAGCAGCCTAGGGACAGGGGACGACCAGTACTTC. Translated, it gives CASSLGTGDDQYF.